This is a list of T cell receptor beta chains from one sample in a study of T cells in Graves' hyperthyroidism and ophthalmopathy. TCRdb called the multiplex PCR reads again in MiXCR, with one record for every CDR3 protein. The profile shows a few hundred thousand distinct CDR3 sequences, around 19% of them singletons. Sequencing was carried out using blood. The source is a man aged 40-49 years with Graves' hyperthyroidism. The CDR3 runs from the conserved cysteine through the conserved F or W. D genes are given only for firm matches. Rows may omit the clone size; those that give it use once, few, many or a size class.

d_gene: NA
j_gene: TRBJ2-2
v_gene: TRBV7-2
abundance: many
CDR3aa: CASSTRSGELFF
CDR3nt: TGTGCCAGCAGCACCAGGTCCGGGGAGCTGTTTTTT

d_gene: NA
j_gene: TRBJ2-2
v_gene: TRBV2
abundance: many
CDR3aa: CASIPNPGGELFF
CDR3nt: TGTGCCAGCATCCCTAACCCCGGCGGGGAGCTGTTTTTT

d_gene: TRBD2
j_gene: TRBJ2-3
v_gene: TRBV5-1
abundance: many
CDR3aa: CASSRGGSGGAITDTQYF
CDR3nt: TGCGCCAGCAGCCGGGGGGGTAGCGGGGGAGCGATTACAGATACGCAGTATTTT

d_gene: TRBD1
j_gene: TRBJ1-4
v_gene: TRBV12-3/TRBV12-4
abundance: many
CDR3aa: CASTRDREDEKLFF
CDR3nt: TGTGCCAGCACTCGGGACAGGGAAGATGAAAAACTGTTTTTT

d_gene: NA
j_gene: TRBJ1-6
v_gene: TRBV20-1
abundance: many
CDR3aa: CSATEPPLHF
CDR3nt: TGCAGTGCTACCGAACCACCCCTCCACTTT

d_gene: NA
j_gene: TRBJ2-1
v_gene: TRBV9
abundance: few
CDR3aa: CASSVGGRGSSYNEQFF
CDR3nt: TGTGCCAGCAGCGTAGGGGGGCGGGGGAGCTCCTACAATGAGCAGTTCTTC

d_gene: NA
j_gene: TRBJ2-3
v_gene: TRBV9
abundance: many
CDR3aa: CASSVVGLALNTDTQYF
CDR3nt: TGTGCCAGCAGCGTAGTCGGGCTAGCCCTGAACACAGATACGCAGTATTTT

d_gene: NA
j_gene: TRBJ2-7
v_gene: TRBV2
abundance: many
CDR3aa: CASSEAPYEQYF
CDR3nt: TGTGCCAGCAGTGAAGCCCCTTACGAGCAGTACTTC

d_gene: TRBD1
j_gene: TRBJ1-1
v_gene: TRBV4-1
abundance: few
CDR3aa: CASRDSPMNTEAFF
CDR3nt: TGCGCCAGTCGGGACAGCCCCATGAACACTGAAGCTTTCTTT

d_gene: NA
j_gene: TRBJ2-2
v_gene: TRBV20-1
abundance: many
CDR3aa: CSAREHRAGELFF
CDR3nt: TGCAGTGCTAGGGAACACAGAGCCGGGGAGCTGTTTTTT

d_gene: NA
j_gene: TRBJ2-7
v_gene: TRBV5-1
abundance: many
CDR3aa: CASSTYEKEQYF
CDR3nt: TGCGCCAGCAGCACGTACGAGAAGGAGCAGTACTTC

d_gene: TRBD2
j_gene: TRBJ2-1
v_gene: TRBV10-1
abundance: NA
CDR3aa: CASSDQGLAGGLEEQFF
CDR3nt: TGCGCCAGCAGTGACCAGGGACTAGCGGGGGGCCTTGAGGAGCAGTTCTTC

d_gene: NA
j_gene: TRBJ2-3
v_gene: TRBV20-1
abundance: many
CDR3aa: CSAVTRTDTQYF
CDR3nt: TGCAGTGCTGTGACTAGGACAGATACGCAGTATTTT

d_gene: NA
j_gene: TRBJ2-1
v_gene: TRBV6-5
abundance: NA
CDR3aa: CASSYSPVSSYNEQFF
CDR3nt: TGTGCCAGCAGTTACTCTCCGGTTAGCTCCTACAATGAGCAGTTCTTC

d_gene: TRBD2
j_gene: TRBJ2-3
v_gene: TRBV20-1
abundance: many
CDR3aa: CSATTSGAGDTQYF
CDR3nt: TGCAGTGCAACCACTAGCGGGGCGGGAGATACGCAGTATTTT

d_gene: TRBD2
j_gene: TRBJ2-5
v_gene: TRBV4-3
abundance: NA
CDR3aa: CASSHSGLVEETQYF
CDR3nt: TGCGCCAGCAGCCATTCGGGACTAGTCGAGGAGACCCAGTACTTC

d_gene: NA
j_gene: TRBJ1-1
v_gene: TRBV12-3/TRBV12-4
abundance: NA
CDR3aa: CASVNPGAKRAFF
CDR3nt: TGTGCCAGCGTTAACCCCGGGGCGAAGAGAGCTTTCTTT